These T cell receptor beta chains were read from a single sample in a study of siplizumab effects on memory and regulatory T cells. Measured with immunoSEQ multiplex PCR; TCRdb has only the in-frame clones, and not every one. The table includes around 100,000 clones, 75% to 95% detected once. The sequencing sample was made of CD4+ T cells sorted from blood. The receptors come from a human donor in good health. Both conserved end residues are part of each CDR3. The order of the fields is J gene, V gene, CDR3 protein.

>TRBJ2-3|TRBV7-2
CASSLVGVPDTQYF
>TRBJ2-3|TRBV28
CASSPATLGLPDTQYF
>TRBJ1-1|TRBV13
CASSFYDQANTEAFF
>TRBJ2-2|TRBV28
CASRLRRTGELFF
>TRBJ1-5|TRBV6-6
CASSYRKNQPQHF
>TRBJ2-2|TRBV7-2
CASSPGGTGELFF
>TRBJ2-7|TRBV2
CASRRTGLGEQYF
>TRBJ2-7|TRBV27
CASRPFSAGSPYEQYF
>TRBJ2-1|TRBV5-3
CARSLSLGLAWWYNEQFF
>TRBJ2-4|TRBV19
CASSPQTQGLQYF
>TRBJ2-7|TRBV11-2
CASSLELGEQYF
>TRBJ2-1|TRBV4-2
CASSQVNEQFF
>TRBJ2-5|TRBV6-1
CASSEVGPPETQYF
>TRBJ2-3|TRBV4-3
CASSQGDRSTDTQYF
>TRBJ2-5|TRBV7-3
CASSVLGLAGEYQETQYF
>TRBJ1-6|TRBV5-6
CASSLVQGASYNSPLHF
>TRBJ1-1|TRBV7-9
CASSFGANTEAFF
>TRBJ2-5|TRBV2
CASSVPGSRETQYF
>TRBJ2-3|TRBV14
CASSRLADTDTQYF
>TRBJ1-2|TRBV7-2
CASSSGGQYGYTF
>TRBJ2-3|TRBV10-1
CASSDRGKDTQYF
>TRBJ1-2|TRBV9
CASSVGELTYGYTF
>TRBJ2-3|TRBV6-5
CASSRRQGNTDTQYF
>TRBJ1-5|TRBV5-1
CASDPRPGGDRNSNQPQHF
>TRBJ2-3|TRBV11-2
CASSPLAGGPGSDTQYF
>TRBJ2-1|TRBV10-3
CAISGNNEQFF
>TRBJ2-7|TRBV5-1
CASSNEFGVYEQYF
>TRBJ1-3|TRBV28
CASRDRVSGNTIYF
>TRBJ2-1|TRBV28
CASRASGGTPREQFF
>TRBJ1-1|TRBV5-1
CASSLERAGNTEAFF
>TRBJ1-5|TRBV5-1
CASSLDGGPNQPQHF
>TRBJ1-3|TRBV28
CASYGTQAQGNTIYF
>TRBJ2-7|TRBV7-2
CASSLDYEQYF
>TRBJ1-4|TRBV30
CAWLEDRDEKLFF
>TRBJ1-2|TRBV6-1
CASSESIGGYGYTF